This entry is about one T cell receptor (beta chain). Its antigen is as yet unknown. The sample belongs to a study of T cell repertoires in cytomegalovirus infection. Study as a whole: An indication of both CMV infection and matching HLA type came from public TCR beta signatures. Study results and limitations: The ex vivo response showed dominance by HLA-C-restricted CMV-specific TCR beta clonotypes. Frequencies of public TCR beta families were cumulated, and this identified carriers of CMV plus the relevant HLA.

Deletions cut 7 bases from V and 4 bases from J, with 13 bases between. The CDR3 length is 12 residues. CDR1 and CDR2 from the germline V gene are SQVTM and ANQGSEA. TCRdb redid the calling of the reads with MiXCR, one entry per CDR3 protein. The sample records more than 400,000 distinct CDR3 sequences, more than 25% being singletons. The sample consisted of PBMCs. The sequence was obtained from a human donor in good health (CMV status not recorded). Some clones in this sample may be carry-over from other donors' samples. V and J are TRBV29-1 and TRBJ1-1; no clear D. The CDR3 nucleotides are TGCAGCGGGCGGGCTCTGGGCACTGAAGCTTTCTTT. It is translated as CSGRALGTEAFF.